These T cell receptor beta chains were read from a single sample in a study of neurological immune-mediated disorders. TCRdb redid the calling of the 5' RACE reads with MiXCR, one entry per CDR3 protein. Of fewer than 80,000 distinct CDR3 sequences listed, 4% to 6% were seen once; the top ten hold approximately 3.2%. Source material: PBMCs. These receptors were obtained from a woman aged 50 to 65 with multiple sclerosis. Each CDR3 is given with its conserved first and last residue. A D gene is named only where the DNA matches it firmly. Clone size is stated in some rows and not others, as once, few, many or a class when expanded.

V gene	clone size	J gene	D gene	CDR3 protein	CDR3 DNA
TRBV7-2	many	TRBJ2-7	.	CASSPRAFEQYF	TGTGCCAGCAGCCCCAGGGCTTTCGAGCAGTACTTC
TRBV28	.	TRBJ2-7	.	CASSTRGGRDSPYEQYF	TGTGCCAGCAGCACCCGGGGGGGTCGGGACAGTCCTTACGAGCAGTACTTC
TRBV5-1	many	TRBJ2-6	.	CASSPPTSGANVLTF	TGCGCCAGCAGCCCCCCGACCTCTGGGGCCAACGTCCTGACTTTC
TRBV20-1	many	TRBJ1-1	.	CSAETGGDSEAFF	TGCAGTGCTGAGACGGGAGGGGACTCCGAAGCTTTCTTT
TRBV6-5	many	TRBJ1-3	.	CASSKRQVLSGNTIYF	TGTGCCAGCAGTAAGCGACAGGTCCTCTCTGGAAACACCATATATTTT
TRBV15	many	TRBJ1-5	.	CATSRDEGGNQPQHF	TGTGCCACCAGCAGAGATGAGGGTGGTAATCAGCCCCAGCATTTT
TRBV5-1	many	TRBJ1-2	.	CASSLGGESGYTF	TGCGCCAGCAGCTTGGGAGGGGAAAGTGGCTACACCTTC
TRBV5-1	many	TRBJ2-2	TRBD2	CASSLDPSGGGELFF	TGCGCCAGCAGCTTGGATCCTAGCGGGGGCGGGGAGCTGTTTTTT
TRBV7-6	few	TRBJ2-2	.	CASSPQGRIVLGELFF	TGTGCCAGCAGCCCCCAGGGGCGGATAGTACTGGGGGAGCTGTTTTTT
TRBV4-1	.	TRBJ2-4	TRBD1	CASSPAVIGGQNIQYF	TGCGCCAGCAGCCCAGCCGTAATAGGGGGCCAAAACATTCAGTACTTC
TRBV10-3	many	TRBJ1-5	.	CAISEYAGPHQPQHF	TGTGCCATCAGTGAATACGCCGGCCCACATCAGCCCCAGCATTTT
TRBV11-2	many	TRBJ2-3	.	CASSLDGGFSDTQYF	TGTGCCAGCAGCTTAGATGGGGGGTTCTCAGATACGCAGTATTTT
TRBV29-1	many	TRBJ2-7	.	CSVNQGTYEQYF	TGCAGCGTGAATCAGGGGACCTACGAGCAGTACTTC
TRBV20-1	many	TRBJ2-1	.	CSAPDLSSYNEQFF	TGCAGTGCGCCCGACCTGAGCTCCTACAATGAGCAGTTCTTC
TRBV5-1	many	TRBJ2-3	.	CASSSGVWADTQYF	TGCGCCAGCAGCTCAGGGGTATGGGCAGATACGCAGTATTTT
TRBV6-5	many	TRBJ1-1	.	CASSYSRGTEAFF	TGTGCCAGCAGTTACTCGCGGGGCACTGAAGCTTTCTTT
TRBV15	many	TRBJ2-1	.	CATSRVRDFTNEQFF	TGTGCCACCAGCAGAGTCCGGGACTTTACTAATGAGCAGTTCTTC
TRBV6-2/TRBV6-3	many	TRBJ1-1	.	CASSSIPDTLNTEAFF	TGTGCCAGCAGTTCAATACCCGACACCCTGAACACTGAAGCTTTCTTT
TRBV7-2	many	TRBJ2-5	.	CASSYRGGYYQETQYF	TGTGCCAGCAGCTACCGTGGGGGCTATTACCAAGAGACCCAGTACTTC
TRBV5-1	many	TRBJ2-7	.	CASSLGAYEQYF	TGCGCCAGCAGCTTGGGGGCCTACGAGCAGTACTTC
TRBV14	many	TRBJ1-4	.	CASSQSGPRELFF	TGTGCCAGCAGCCAATCCGGGCCCCGGGAACTGTTTTTT
TRBV10-3	many	TRBJ1-2	.	CATFNGGQGYTF	TGTGCCACTTTTAACGGGGGGCAAGGCTACACCTTC